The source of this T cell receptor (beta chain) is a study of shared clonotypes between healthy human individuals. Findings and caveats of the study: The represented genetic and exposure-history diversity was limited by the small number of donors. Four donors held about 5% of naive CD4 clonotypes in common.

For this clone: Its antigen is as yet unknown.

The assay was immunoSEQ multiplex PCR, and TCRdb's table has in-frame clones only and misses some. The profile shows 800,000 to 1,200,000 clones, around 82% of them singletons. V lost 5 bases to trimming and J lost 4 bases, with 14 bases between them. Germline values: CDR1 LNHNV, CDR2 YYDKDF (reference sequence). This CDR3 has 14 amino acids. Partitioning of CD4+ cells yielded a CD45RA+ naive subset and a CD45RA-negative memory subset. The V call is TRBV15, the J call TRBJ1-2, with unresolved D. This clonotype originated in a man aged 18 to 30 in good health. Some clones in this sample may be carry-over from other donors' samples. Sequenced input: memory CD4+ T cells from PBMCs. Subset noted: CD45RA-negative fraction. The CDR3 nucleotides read TGTGCCACCAGCCCCATGCGGACGGCCTATGGCTACACCTTC. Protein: CATSPMRTAYGYTF.